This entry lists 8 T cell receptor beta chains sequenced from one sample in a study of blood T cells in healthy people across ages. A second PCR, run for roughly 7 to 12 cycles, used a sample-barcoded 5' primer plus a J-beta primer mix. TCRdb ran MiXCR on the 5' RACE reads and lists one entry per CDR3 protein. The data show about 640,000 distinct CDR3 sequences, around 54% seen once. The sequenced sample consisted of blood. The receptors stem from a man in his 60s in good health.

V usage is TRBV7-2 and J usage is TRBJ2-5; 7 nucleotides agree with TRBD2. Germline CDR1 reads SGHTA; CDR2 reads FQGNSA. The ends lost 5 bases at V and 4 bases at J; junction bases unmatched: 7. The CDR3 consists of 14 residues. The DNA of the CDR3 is TGTGCCAGCAGCGGAAGACTAGCTGGAGAGACCCAGTACTTC. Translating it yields CASSGRLAGETQYF.

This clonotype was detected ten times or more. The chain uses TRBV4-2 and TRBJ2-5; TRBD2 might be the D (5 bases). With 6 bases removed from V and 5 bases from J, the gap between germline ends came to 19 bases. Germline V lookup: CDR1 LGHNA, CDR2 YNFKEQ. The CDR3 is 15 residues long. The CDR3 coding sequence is TGTGCCAGCAGTCTACGCGCTGGTTCGGGGGAGACCCAGTACTTC. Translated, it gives CASSLRAGSGETQYF.

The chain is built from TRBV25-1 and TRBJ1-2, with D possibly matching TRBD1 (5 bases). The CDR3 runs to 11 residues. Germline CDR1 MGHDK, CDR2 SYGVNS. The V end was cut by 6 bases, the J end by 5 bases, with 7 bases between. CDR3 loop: CASRRGYGYTF. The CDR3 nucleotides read TGTGCCAGCAGGAGGGGATATGGCTACACCTTC.

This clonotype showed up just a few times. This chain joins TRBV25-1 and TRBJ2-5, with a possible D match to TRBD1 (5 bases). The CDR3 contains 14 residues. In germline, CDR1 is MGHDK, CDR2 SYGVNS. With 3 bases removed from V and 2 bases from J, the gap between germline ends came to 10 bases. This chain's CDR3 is CASSETAIQETQYF. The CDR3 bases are TGTGCCAGCAGTGAGACAGCAATACAAGAGACCCAGTACTTC.

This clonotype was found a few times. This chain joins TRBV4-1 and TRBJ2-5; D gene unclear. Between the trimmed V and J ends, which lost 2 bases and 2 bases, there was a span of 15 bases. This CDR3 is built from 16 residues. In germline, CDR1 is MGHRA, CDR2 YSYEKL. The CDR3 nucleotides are TGCGCCAGCAGCCAAAATGTTGGGCCGAATCAAGAGACCCAGTACTTC. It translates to CASSQNVGPNQETQYF.

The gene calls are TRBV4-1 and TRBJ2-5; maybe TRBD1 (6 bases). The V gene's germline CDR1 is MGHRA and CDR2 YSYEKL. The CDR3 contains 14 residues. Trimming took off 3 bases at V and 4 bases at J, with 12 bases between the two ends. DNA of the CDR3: TGCGCCAGCAGCCAGGACAGTGGGTCAGAGACCCAGTACTTC. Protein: CASSQDSGSETQYF.

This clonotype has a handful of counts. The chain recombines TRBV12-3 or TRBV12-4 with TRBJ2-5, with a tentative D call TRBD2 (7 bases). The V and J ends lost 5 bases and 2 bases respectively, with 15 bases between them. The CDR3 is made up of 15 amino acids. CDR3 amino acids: CASSRGGGGQETQYF. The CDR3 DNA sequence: TGTGCCAGCAGTCGAGGGGGGGGAGGTCAAGAGACCCAGTACTTC.

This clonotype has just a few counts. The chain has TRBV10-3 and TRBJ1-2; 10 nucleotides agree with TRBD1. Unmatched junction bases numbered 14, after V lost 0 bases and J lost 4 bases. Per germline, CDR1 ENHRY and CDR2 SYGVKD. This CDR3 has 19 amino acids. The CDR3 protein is CAISESPLRQGATGYGYTF. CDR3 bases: TGTGCCATCAGTGAGTCCCCGTTGAGACAGGGGGCGACTGGCTATGGCTACACCTTC.